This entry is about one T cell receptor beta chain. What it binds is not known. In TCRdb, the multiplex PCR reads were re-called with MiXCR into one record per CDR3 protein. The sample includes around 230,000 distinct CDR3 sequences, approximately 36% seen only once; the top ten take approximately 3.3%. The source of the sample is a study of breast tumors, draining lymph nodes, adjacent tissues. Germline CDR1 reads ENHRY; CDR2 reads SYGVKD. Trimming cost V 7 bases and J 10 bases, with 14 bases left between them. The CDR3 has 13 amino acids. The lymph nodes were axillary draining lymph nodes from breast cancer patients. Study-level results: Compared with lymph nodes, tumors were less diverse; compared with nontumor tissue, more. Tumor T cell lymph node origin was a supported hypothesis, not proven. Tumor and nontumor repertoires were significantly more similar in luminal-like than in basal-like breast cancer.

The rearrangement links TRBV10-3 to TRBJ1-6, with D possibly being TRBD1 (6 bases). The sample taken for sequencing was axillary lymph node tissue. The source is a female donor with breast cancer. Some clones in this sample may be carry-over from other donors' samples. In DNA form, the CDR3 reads TGTGCCATCAATGACAGGTCGGGATCACCCCTCCACTTT. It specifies CAINDRSGSPLHF.